Each of the 12 T cell receptor beta chains below was sequenced from the same sample in a study of blood T cell repertoires in COVID-19. Clones were read by immunoSEQ multiplex PCR, and TCRdb kept only the in-frame ones, dropping some. In the table there are roughly 59,000 clones, 76% of which are singletons. Sequencing was carried out using peripheral blood. These receptors originate from a woman aged 45-59 years with active or convalescent COVID-19.

The chain is built from TRBV10-1 and TRBJ1-1; perhaps TRBD1 as D (6 bases). This CDR3 is built from 17 residues. Trimming pared 4 bases from V and 0 bases from J, leaving 18 bases between. Germline V gives CDR1 WNHNN, CDR2 SYGVQD (reference sequence). The CDR3 sequence is CASSVIQGRGMNTEAFF. Written as DNA, the CDR3 is TGCGCCAGCAGTGTCATCCAGGGGAGGGGGATGAACACTGAAGCTTTCTTT.

This clone was seen a handful of times. The rearrangement joins TRBV6-5 to TRBJ1-1, with D perhaps matching TRBD1 (5 bases). This CDR3 has 13 residues. The V gene's germline CDR1 is MNHEY and CDR2 SVGAGI. Trimming removed 6 bases from V and 4 bases from J, with 12 bases in between. CDR3 residues: CASRRGEGTEAFF. DNA for the CDR3: TGTGCCAGCAGACGAGGGGAGGGCACTGAAGCTTTCTTT.

This clone was counted a single time. The rearrangement joins TRBV4-2 to TRBJ2-2; TRBD2 agrees at 9 bases. Trimming removed 5 bases from V and 2 bases from J; junction bases left unmatched: 15. The germline V gene has CDR1 LGHNA and CDR2 YNFKEQ. CDR3 length equals 19 residues. CDR3 in amino acids: CASSYGSAGGLFNTGELFF. As DNA, the CDR3 is TGTGCCAGCAGCTACGGGTCGGCGGGAGGGCTATTTAACACCGGGGAGCTGTTTTTT.

The chain joins TRBV4-2 to TRBJ1-2; no clear D gene. Germline CDR1 is LGHNA and CDR2 is YNFKEQ. Trimming removed 0 bases at V and 4 bases at J, with 9 bases between. This CDR3 is 14 amino acids long. The CDR3 region has the DNA TGTGCCAGCAGCCAAGATCCCCGCGCCTATGGCTACACCTTC. Amino acids: CASSQDPRAYGYTF.

The chain employs TRBV7-9 and TRBJ1-2, with D possibly being TRBD1 (5 bases). The germline V gene encodes CDR1 SEHNR and CDR2 FQNEAQ (reference sequence). The CDR3 totals 16 residues. V was clipped by 5 bases and J by 0 bases, with 16 bases between them. CDR3 protein: CASSPNWGYSNYGYTF. The CDR3 bases are TGTGCCAGCAGCCCGAATTGGGGCTACTCTAACTATGGCTACACCTTC.

The chain carries TRBV28 and TRBJ2-2; tentatively, D is TRBD1 (5 bases). Germline V gives CDR1 MDHEN, CDR2 SYDVKM. The CDR3 covers 13 residues. Trimming left V 3 bases short and J 6 bases short, with 8 bases between. The CDR3 bases are TGTGCCAGCAGTTTCGACAGTTCCGGGGAGCTGTTTTTT. Encoded protein: CASSFDSSGELFF.

The chain is built from TRBV4-2 and TRBJ1-2; D is undetermined. Trimming removed 0 bases from V and 8 bases from J, with 19 bases in between. Germline CDR1 is LGHNA and CDR2 is YNFKEQ. This CDR3 region has 16 residues. CDR3 in amino acids: CASSQDIGQERSGYTF. CDR3 DNA: TGTGCCAGCAGCCAAGATATAGGGCAGGAGCGGAGCGGCTACACCTTC.

V is TRBV18 and J is TRBJ2-3, with TRBD1 matching 7 bases. In germline, CDR1 is KGHSH, CDR2 LQKENI. J gave up 3 bases and V 3 bases, and 3 bases lay outside the gene matches. The CDR3 length is 14 residues. The CDR3 nucleotides are TGTGCCAGCTCACCGACAGGGTTGACAGATACGCAGTATTTT. Residues: CASSPTGLTDTQYF.

The chain couples TRBV4-1 to TRBJ1-5; no definite D call. CDR3 length: 15 residues. The V gene's germline CDR1 is MGHRA and CDR2 YSYEKL. V lost 2 bases to trimming and J lost 0 bases, with 8 bases between them. The CDR3 DNA follows: TGCGCCAGCAGCCAATCCGACATTAGCAATCAGCCCCAGCATTTT. Translation: CASSQSDISNQPQHF.

The count of this clone is one. The genes are TRBV27 and TRBJ2-7; 7 nucleotides line up with TRBD2. Germline V gene data show CDR1 as MNHEY and CDR2 as SMNVEV (reference sequence). The J segment lost 1 base and the V segment lost 1 base, leaving 10 bases of the junction unmatched. The CDR3 runs 17 residues. The CDR3 DNA is TGTGCCAGCAGTTTATGGGATGGCGGGAGAGCTTCCTACGAGCAGTACTTC. Protein product: CASSLWDGGRASYEQYF.

This rearrangement joins TRBV19 to TRBJ2-4; TRBD2 might be the D (6 bases). The length of the CDR3 is 14 residues. V shed 4 bases and J shed 5 bases, with 12 bases lying between them. The germline gives CDR1 LNHDA, CDR2 SQIVND (reference sequence). CDR3: CASSKDYIQNIQYF. CDR3 nucleotide sequence: TGTGCCAGTAGTAAGGACTATATCCAAAACATTCAGTACTTC.

The CDR3 nucleotides are TGTGCCAGCACCCCAGGGAACACTGAAGCTTTCTTT. This sequence encodes CASTPGNTEAFF. The chain joins TRBV12-3 or TRBV12-4 to TRBJ1-1; D unresolved. V was cut by 7 bases and J by 1 base, with 7 bases left in between. The CDR3 extends over 12 amino acids.